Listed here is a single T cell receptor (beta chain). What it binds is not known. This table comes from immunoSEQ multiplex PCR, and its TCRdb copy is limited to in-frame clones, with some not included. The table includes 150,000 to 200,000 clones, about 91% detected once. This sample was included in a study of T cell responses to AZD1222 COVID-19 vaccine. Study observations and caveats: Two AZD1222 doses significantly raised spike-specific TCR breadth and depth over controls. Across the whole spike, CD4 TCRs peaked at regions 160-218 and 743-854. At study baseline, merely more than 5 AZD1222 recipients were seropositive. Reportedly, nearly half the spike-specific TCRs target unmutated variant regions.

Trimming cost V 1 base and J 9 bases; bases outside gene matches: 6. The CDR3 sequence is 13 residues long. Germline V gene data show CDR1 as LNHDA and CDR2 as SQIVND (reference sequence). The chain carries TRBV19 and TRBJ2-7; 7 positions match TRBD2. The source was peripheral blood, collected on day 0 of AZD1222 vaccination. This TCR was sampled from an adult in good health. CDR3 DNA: TGTGCCAGTAGTATAGTTCGGGGGAGGGGGCAGTACTTC. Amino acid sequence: CASSIVRGRGQYF. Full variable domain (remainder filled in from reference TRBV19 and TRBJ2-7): DGGITQSPKYLFRKEGQNVTLSCEQNLNHDAMYWYRQDPGQGLRLIYYSQIVNDFQKGDIAEGYSVSREKKESFPLTVTSAQKNPTAFYLCASSIVRGRGQYFGPGTRLTVT.